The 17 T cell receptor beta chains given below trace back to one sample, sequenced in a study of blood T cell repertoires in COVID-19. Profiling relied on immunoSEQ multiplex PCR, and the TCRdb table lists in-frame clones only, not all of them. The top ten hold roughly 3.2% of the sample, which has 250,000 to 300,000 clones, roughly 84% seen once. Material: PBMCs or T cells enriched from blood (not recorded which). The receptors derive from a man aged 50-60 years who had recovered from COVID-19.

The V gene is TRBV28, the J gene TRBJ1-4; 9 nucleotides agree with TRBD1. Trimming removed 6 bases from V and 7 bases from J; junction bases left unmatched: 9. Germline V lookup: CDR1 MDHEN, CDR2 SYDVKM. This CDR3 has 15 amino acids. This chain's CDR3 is CASRSGTGWAEKLFF. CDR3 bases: TGTGCCAGCAGAAGTGGGACAGGGTGGGCTGAAAAACTGTTTTTT.

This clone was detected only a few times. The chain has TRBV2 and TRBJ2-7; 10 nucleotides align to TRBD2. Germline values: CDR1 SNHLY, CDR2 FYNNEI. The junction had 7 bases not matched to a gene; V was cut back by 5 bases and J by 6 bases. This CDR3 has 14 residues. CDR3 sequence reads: CASSSPSGRAEQYF. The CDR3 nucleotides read TGTGCCAGCAGTTCCCCCAGCGGGAGGGCCGAGCAGTACTTC.

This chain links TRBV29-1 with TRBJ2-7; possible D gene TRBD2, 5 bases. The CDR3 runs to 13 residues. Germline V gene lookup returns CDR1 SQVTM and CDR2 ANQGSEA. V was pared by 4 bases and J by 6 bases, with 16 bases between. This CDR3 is CSVGGAELGEQYF. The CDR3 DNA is TGCAGCGTTGGGGGAGCAGAGTTGGGCGAGCAGTACTTC.

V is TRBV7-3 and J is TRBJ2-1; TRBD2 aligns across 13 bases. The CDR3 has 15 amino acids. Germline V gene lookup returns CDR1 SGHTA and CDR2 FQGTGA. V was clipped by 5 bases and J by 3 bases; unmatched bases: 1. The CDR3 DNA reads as TGTGCCAGCAGCAGGACTAGCGGGAGCTACAATGAGCAGTTCTTC. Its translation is CASSRTSGSYNEQFF.

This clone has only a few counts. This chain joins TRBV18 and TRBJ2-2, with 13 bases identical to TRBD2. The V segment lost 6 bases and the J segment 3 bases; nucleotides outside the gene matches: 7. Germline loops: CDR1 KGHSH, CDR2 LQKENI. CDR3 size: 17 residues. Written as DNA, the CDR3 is TGTGCCAGCTCGCGACTAGCGGGAGGCCAGGACACCGGGGAGCTGTTTTTT. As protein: CASSRLAGGQDTGELFF.

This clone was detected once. CDR3 amino acids: CASSPGGGPADTQYF. As DNA, the CDR3 is TGCGCCAGCAGCCCTGGGGGGGGGCCAGCAGATACGCAGTATTTT. The V call is TRBV5-1, the J call TRBJ2-3; the D gene is possibly TRBD2 (7 bases). The CDR3 is made up of 15 amino acids. Germline CDR1 and CDR2: SGHRS and YFSETQ. Between the trimmed V and J ends, which lost 4 bases and 4 bases, there was a span of 16 bases.

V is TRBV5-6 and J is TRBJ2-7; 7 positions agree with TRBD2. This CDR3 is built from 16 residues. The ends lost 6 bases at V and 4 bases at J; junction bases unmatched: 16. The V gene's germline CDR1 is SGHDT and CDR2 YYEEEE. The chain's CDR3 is CASTPGGFAPGYEQYF. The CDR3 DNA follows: TGTGCCAGCACCCCGGGGGGTTTTGCCCCGGGTTACGAGCAGTACTTC.

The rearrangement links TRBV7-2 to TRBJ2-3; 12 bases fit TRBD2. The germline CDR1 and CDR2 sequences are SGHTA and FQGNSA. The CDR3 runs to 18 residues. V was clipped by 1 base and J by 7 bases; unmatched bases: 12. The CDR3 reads CASSLESGLAGNTNTQYF. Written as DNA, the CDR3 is TGTGCCAGCAGCTTAGAATCGGGACTAGCGGGCAACACTAATACGCAGTATTTT. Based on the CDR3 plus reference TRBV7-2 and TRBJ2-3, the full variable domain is GAGVSQSPSNKVTEKGKDVELRCDPISGHTALYWYRQSLGQGLEFLIYFQGNSAPDKSGLPSDRFSAERTGGSVSTLTIQRTQQEDSAVYLCASSLESGLAGNTNTQYFGPGTRLTVL.

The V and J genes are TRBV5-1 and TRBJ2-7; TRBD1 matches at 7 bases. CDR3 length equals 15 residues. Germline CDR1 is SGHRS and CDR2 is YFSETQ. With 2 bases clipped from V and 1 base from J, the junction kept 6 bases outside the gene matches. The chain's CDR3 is CASSFGTAKSYEQYF. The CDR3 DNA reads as TGCGCCAGCAGCTTCGGGACAGCGAAGTCCTACGAGCAGTACTTC. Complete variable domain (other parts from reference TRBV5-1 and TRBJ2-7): KAGVTQTPRYLIKTRGQQVTLSCSPISGHRSVSWYQQTPGQGLQFLFEYFSETQRNKGNFPGRFSGRQFSNSRSEMNVSTLELGDSALYLCASSFGTAKSYEQYFGPGTRLTVT.

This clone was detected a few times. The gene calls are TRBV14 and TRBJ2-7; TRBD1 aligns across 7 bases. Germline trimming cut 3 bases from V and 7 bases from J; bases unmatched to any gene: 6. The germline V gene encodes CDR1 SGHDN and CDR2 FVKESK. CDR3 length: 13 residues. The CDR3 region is CASSQTGSWEQYF. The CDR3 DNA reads TGTGCCAGCAGCCAGACAGGGTCCTGGGAGCAGTACTTC.

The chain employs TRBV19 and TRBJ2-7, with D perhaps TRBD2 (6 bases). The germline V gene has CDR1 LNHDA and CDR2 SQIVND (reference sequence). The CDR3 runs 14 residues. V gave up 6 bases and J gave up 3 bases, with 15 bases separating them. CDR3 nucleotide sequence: TGTGCCAGTAGCACTAGCCTCGGTTACTACGAGCAGTACTTC. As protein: CASSTSLGYYEQYF.

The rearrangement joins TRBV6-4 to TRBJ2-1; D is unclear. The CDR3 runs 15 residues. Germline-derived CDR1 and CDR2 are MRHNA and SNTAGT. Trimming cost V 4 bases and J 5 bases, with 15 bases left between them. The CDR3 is CASSVELGRNNEQFF. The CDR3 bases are TGTGCCAGCAGTGTAGAGTTAGGCAGGAACAATGAGCAGTTCTTC.

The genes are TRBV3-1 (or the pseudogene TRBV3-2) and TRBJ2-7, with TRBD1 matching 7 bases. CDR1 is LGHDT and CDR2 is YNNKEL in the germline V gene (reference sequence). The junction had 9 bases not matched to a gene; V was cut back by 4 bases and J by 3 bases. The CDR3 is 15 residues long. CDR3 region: CASSLAGTAHYEQYF. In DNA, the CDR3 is TGTGCCAGCAGCCTGGCCGGGACAGCTCACTACGAGCAGTACTTC.

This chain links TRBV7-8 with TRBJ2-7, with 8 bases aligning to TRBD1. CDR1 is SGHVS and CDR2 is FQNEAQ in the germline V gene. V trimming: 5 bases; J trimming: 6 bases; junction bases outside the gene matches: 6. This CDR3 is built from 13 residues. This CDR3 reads CASSRDRLGEQYF. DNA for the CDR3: TGTGCCAGCAGCCGGGACAGGTTAGGCGAGCAGTACTTC.

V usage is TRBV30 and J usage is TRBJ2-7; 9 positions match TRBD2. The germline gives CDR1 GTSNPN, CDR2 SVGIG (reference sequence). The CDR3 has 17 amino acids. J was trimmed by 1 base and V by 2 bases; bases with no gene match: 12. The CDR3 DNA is TGTGCCTGGAGTCCCCCCGGAACTAGCGGGTCATCCTACGAGCAGTACTTC. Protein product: CAWSPPGTSGSSYEQYF. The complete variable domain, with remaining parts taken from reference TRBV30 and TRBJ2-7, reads SQTIHQWPATLVQPVGSPLSLECTVEGTSNPNLYWYRQAAGRGLQLLFYSVGIGQISSEVPQNLSASRPQDRQFILSSKKLLLSDSGFYLCAWSPPGTSGSSYEQYFGPGTRLTVT.

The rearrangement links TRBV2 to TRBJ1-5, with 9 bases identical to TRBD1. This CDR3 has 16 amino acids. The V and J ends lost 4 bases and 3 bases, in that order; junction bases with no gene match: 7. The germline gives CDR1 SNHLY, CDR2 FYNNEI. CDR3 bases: TGTGCCAGCAGTGGTGGGACAGGGTCCGCCAATCAGCCCCAGCATTTT. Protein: CASSGGTGSANQPQHF.

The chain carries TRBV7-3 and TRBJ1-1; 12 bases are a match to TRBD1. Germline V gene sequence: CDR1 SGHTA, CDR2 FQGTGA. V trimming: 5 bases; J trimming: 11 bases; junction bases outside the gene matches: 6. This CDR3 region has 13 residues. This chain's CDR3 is CASSAGTGGDAFF. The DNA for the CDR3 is TGTGCCAGCAGCGCGGGGACAGGGGGCGACGCTTTCTTT.